The clone carrying this T cell receptor beta chain showed up just a few times. Its antigen is as yet unknown. TCRdb redid the calling of the 5' RACE reads with MiXCR, one entry per CDR3 protein. The top ten clones hold about 20% of a sample with around 340,000 distinct CDR3 sequences, approximately 15% of them seen once. This sample is part of a study of T-cell memory formation after mild COVID-19. The wider study: Largely donor-specific sequence clusters came from a couple of donors. Whole-study findings and limits: Second-wave clones peaking on day 37 lacked confirmed SARS-CoV-2 specificity. CD4+ clones that contracted lay mainly in CM and EM; CD8+ ones lay in EMRA. The study found balanced CD4/CD8 in clones contracting day 15 to 85 and a CD4+ lean in later expanders.

The sequence was obtained from a man between 18 and 35 years old who had mild COVID-19 (a few samples of this study predate the infection). Cell type and time point are not known. Sequencing was performed on PBMCs or a T cell subset sorted from them (not recorded which).

The CDR3 region is CASSLVGGDTTQYF. Here the CDR3 DNA reads TGTGCCAGCAGCTTAGTGGGGGGCGATACCACGCAGTATTTT. The chain employs TRBV7-9 and TRBJ2-3; D tentatively fits TRBD1 or TRBD2 (6 bases each). The CDR3 length is 14 residues. Trimming took off 1 base at V and 9 bases at J, with 14 bases between the two ends. CDR1 is SEHNR, CDR2 FQNEAQ, per germline (reference sequence).